This T cell receptor beta chain was captured by sequencing in a study of blood T cells in healthy people across ages. Using a J-beta primer mix together with a sample-barcoded 5' primer, a second PCR was run for about 7 to 12 cycles. MiXCR was run by TCRdb on the 5' RACE reads, yielding one entry per CDR3 protein. This sample has hundreds of thousands of distinct CDR3 sequences, with under 35% found just once. In its sample, this clonotype was seen a few times. V was pared by 2 bases and J by 2 bases, with 16 bases between. The length of the CDR3 is 16 residues. Germline V gene data show CDR1 as KGHSH and CDR2 as LQKENI.

The receptor was derived from a woman of 80 years or more in good health. The specimen was blood. The V call is TRBV18, the J call TRBJ2-7; TRBD2 is a possible D gene (6 bases). The CDR3 here is CASSPTPQEGTYEQYF. The CDR3 region has the DNA TGTGCCAGCTCACCAACCCCACAGGAGGGCACCTACGAGCAGTACTTC.